This T cell receptor beta chain appears in the sequencing data of a study of cytomegalovirus exposure and HLA in healthy donors. Germline V lookup: CDR1 MNHEY, CDR2 SMNVEV (reference sequence). The V end lost 2 bases, the J end lost 8 bases, and 15 bases lay between the germline ends. This CDR3 is 14 amino acids long. The PCR was carried out with 60 Vbeta primers and 13 Jbeta primers. The method was immunoSEQ multiplex PCR; TCRdb's version includes in-frame clones alone and lacks a portion of them. The sample lists 150,000 to 200,000 clones, roughly 76% occurring once. This clone showed up just a few times.

The sample was PBMCs. The V gene is TRBV27, the J gene TRBJ1-2; D might be TRBD1 (6 bases). This sequence originates from a young woman in good health and CMV-seropositive. The CDR3 protein is CASSLRQGTPGYTF. CDR3 in DNA: TGTGCCAGCAGTTTACGCCAGGGGACCCCAGGCTACACCTTC.